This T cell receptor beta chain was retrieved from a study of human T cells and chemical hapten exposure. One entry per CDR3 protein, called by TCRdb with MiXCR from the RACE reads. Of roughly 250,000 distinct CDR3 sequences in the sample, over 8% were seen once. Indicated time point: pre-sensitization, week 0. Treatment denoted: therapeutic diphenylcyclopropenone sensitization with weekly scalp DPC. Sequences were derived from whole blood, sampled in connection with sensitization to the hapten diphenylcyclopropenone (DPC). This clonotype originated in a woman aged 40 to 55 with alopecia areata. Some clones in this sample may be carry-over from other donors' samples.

The CDR3 nucleotides read TGTGCCAGCTCCCAGAAGACTGTCACCGGGGAGCTGTTTTTT. It codes for CASSQKTVTGELFF. J is TRBJ2-2 and V is TRBV2; D call uncertain. Germline CDR1 and CDR2: SNHLY and FYNNEI. Trimming shortened V by 8 bases and J by 4 bases, and 14 bases separated the two germline ends. The CDR3 runs to 14 residues.